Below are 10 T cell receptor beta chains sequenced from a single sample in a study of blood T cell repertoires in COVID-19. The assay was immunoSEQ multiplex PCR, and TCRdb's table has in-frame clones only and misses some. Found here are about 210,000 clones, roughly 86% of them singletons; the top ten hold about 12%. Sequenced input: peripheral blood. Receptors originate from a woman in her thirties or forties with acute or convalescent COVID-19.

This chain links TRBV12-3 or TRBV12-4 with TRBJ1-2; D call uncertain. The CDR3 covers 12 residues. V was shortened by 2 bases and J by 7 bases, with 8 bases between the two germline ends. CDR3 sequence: CASSLYGSGYTF. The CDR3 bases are TGTGCCAGCAGTTTATACGGGTCTGGCTACACCTTC.

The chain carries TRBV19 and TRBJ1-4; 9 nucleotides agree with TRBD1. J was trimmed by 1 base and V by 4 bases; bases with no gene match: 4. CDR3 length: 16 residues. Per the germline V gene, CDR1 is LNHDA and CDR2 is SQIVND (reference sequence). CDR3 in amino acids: CASSKGQGLTNEKLFF. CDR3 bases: TGTGCCAGTAGTAAGGGACAGGGCCTAACTAATGAAAAACTGTTTTTT.

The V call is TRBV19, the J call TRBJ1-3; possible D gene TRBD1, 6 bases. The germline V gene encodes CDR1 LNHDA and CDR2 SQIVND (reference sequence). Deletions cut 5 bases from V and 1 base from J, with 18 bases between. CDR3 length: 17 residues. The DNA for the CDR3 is TGTGCCAGTAGTCCAAATGTGTGGACAGTTTCTGGAAACACCATATATTTT. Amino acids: CASSPNVWTVSGNTIYF.

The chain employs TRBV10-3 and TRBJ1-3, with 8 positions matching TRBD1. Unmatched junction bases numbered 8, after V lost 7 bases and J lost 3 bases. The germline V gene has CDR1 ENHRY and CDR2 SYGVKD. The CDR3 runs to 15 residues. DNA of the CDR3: TGTGCCATCATGCTCCAGGGGGCGCATGGAAACACCATATATTTT. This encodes CAIMLQGAHGNTIYF.

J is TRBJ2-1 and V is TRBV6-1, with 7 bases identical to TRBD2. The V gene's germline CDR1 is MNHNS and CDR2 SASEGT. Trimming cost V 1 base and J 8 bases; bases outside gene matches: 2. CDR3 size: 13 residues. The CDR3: CASSEVGGDEQFF. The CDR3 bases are TGTGCCAGCAGTGAAGTTGGGGGGGATGAGCAGTTCTTC.

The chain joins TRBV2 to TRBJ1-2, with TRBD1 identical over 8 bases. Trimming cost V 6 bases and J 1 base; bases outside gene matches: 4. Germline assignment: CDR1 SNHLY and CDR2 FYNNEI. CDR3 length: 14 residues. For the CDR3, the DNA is TGTGCCAGCAGAACCGGACAGGGTAACTATGGCTACACCTTC. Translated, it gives CASRTGQGNYGYTF.

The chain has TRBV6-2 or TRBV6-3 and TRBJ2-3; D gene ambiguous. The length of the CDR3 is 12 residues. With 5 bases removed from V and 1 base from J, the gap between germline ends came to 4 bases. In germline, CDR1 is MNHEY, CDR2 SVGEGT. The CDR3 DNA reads TGTGCCAGCAGTCGCGGCACAGATACGCAGTATTTT. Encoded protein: CASSRGTDTQYF.

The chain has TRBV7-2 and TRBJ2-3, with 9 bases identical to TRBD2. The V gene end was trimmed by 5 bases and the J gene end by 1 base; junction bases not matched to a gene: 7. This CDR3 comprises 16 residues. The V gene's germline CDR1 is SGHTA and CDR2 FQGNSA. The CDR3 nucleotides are TGTGCCAGCAGCCCTAAAGCGGGGGGACGCACAGATACGCAGTATTTT. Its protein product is CASSPKAGGRTDTQYF.

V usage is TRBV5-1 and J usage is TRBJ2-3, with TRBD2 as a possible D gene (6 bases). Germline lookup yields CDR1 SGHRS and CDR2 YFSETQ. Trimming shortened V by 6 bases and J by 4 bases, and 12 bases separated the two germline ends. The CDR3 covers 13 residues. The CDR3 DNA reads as TGCGCCAGCAACCCGGCGGGGTCAGATACGCAGTATTTT. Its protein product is CASNPAGSDTQYF.

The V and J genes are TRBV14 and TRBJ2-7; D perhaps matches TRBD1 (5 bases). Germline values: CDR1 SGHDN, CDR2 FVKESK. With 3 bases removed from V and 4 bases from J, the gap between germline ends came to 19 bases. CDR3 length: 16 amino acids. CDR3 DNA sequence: TGTGCCAGCAGCCACATAATTGGGGCAGGTTCATACGAGCAGTACTTC. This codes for CASSHIIGAGSYEQYF.